Shown below are 20 T cell receptor beta chains from a single sample sequenced in a study of shared clonotypes between healthy human individuals. Assay used: immunoSEQ multiplex PCR; TCRdb lists only in-frame clones, some missing. The repertoire consists of some 1.5 million clones, with under 99% occurring once and the leading ten covering 0.4% to 0.55%. Sequenced: naive CD4+ T cells sorted from blood. Indicated subset: CD45RA+ positively selected. These receptors were collected from a man aged 25-45 years in good health.

The chain has TRBV25-1 and TRBJ1-1; the D gene is possibly TRBD1 (6 bases). CDR1 and CDR2 from the germline V gene are MGHDK and SYGVNS. The V end lost 0 bases, the J end lost 5 bases, and 10 bases lay between the germline ends. The CDR3 is 14 amino acids. CDR3 protein: CASSEYGGATEAFF. Here the CDR3 DNA reads TGTGCCAGCAGTGAATATGGGGGGGCGACTGAAGCTTTCTTT.

Only one count was recorded for this clone. V is TRBV5-1 and J is TRBJ2-7; possible D gene TRBD1, 6 bases. Trimming shortened V by 5 bases and J by 0 bases, and 30 bases separated the two germline ends. The CDR3 contains 20 residues. Germline V gene data show CDR1 as SGHRS and CDR2 as YFSETQ. CDR3 bases: TGCGCCAGCAGACCGTCCCGGGACACGGTCTGGCAGGCGGTCTCCTACGAGCAGTACTTC. It yields the protein CASRPSRDTVWQAVSYEQYF.

The CDR3 nucleotides read TGCGCCAGCAATCCCGGGGGGGGCACAGATACGCAGTATTTT. Amino acids: CASNPGGGTDTQYF. V is TRBV10-1 and J is TRBJ2-3; 8 bases align to TRBD2. CDR1 and CDR2 from the germline V gene are WNHNN and SYGVQD (reference sequence). Trimming cost V 7 bases and J 1 base; bases outside gene matches: 4. The CDR3 loop spans 14 amino acids.

The CDR3 DNA reads as TGTGCCAGCAGAAGACAGGGACCACCATCCTACGAGCAGTACTTC. Translating gives CASRRQGPPSYEQYF. This chain connects TRBV28 to TRBJ2-7; 7 bases map to TRBD1. V trimming: 6 bases; J trimming: 1 base; junction bases outside the gene matches: 9. Per germline, CDR1 MDHEN and CDR2 SYDVKM. The CDR3 loop spans 15 amino acids.

The rearrangement joins TRBV5-6 to TRBJ2-1; 7 bases map to TRBD2. Germline V CDR1 and CDR2: SGHDT, YYEEEE. The CDR3 totals 16 residues. V shed 3 bases and J 7 bases; nucleotides not matched to a gene: 13. CDR3 residues: CASSSRGLGAMNEQFF. CDR3 bases: TGTGCCAGCAGCTCACGCGGACTAGGGGCTATGAATGAGCAGTTCTTC.

DNA for the CDR3: TGTGCCAGCAGCCCCACCGGGAGGCCGCCCAATGAGCAGTTCTTC. The encoded protein is CASSPTGRPPNEQFF. This chain joins TRBV28 and TRBJ2-1, with TRBD2 matching over 7 bases. Trimming cost V 6 bases and J 6 bases; bases outside gene matches: 11. Germline V gene data show CDR1 as MDHEN and CDR2 as SYDVKM. The CDR3 runs to 15 residues.

The rearrangement links TRBV27 to TRBJ2-7, with D perhaps matching TRBD1 (5 bases). The CDR3 is made up of 14 amino acids. Per the germline V gene, CDR1 is MNHEY and CDR2 is SMNVEV (reference sequence). Trimming cost V 2 bases and J 6 bases, with 14 bases left between them. The CDR3 loop reads CASSLGARSREQYF. Here the CDR3 DNA reads TGTGCCAGCAGTTTAGGGGCCAGGAGTCGCGAGCAGTACTTC.

The chain joins TRBV11-2 to TRBJ2-7, with a possible D match to TRBD2 (6 bases). Germline CDR1 reads SGHAT; CDR2 reads FQNNGV. V was clipped by 2 bases and J by 3 bases, with 11 bases between them. This CDR3 spans 14 amino acids. The CDR3 spells CASSLRPGGYEQYF. CDR3 nucleotides: TGTGCCAGCAGCTTACGGCCCGGGGGCTACGAGCAGTACTTC.

The chain has TRBV28 and TRBJ2-7; 11 positions agree with TRBD2. V lost 3 bases and J lost 4; bases outside the gene matches: 5. The CDR3 length is 15 residues. The germline gives CDR1 MDHEN, CDR2 SYDVKM. In nucleotides, the CDR3 is TGTGCCAGCAGTTTTTCCGGGACTAGCGGTTACGAGCAGTACTTC. This codes for CASSFSGTSGYEQYF.

J is TRBJ2-5 and V is TRBV18; 9 bases align to TRBD1. The CDR3 contains 17 residues. V lost 2 bases, J lost 4 bases, and 11 bases stayed unmatched. The germline CDR1 and CDR2 sequences are KGHSH and LQKENI. CDR3 in amino acids: CASSPDLTGGRAETQYF. The DNA of the CDR3 is TGTGCCAGCTCACCAGATCTGACAGGGGGACGTGCAGAGACCCAGTACTTC. The whole variable domain, remainder taken from reference TRBV18 and TRBJ2-5, is NAGVMQNPRHLVRRRGQEARLRCSPMKGHSHVYWYRQLPEEGLKFMVYLQKENIIDESGMPKERFSAEFPKEGPSILRIQQVVRGDSAAYFCASSPDLTGGRAETQYFGPGTRLLVL.

The chain recombines TRBV5-1 with TRBJ2-3; D might be TRBD1 (6 bases). Germline lookup yields CDR1 SGHRS and CDR2 YFSETQ. CDR3 length: 17 amino acids. V was shortened by 2 bases and J by 0 bases, with 16 bases between the two germline ends. DNA for the CDR3: TGCGCCAGCAGCTTTCCTACTGGACAGAGTAGCACAGATACGCAGTATTTT. As protein: CASSFPTGQSSTDTQYF.

This sequence joins TRBV5-1 and TRBJ2-1; 7 bases align to TRBD2. Germline assignment: CDR1 SGHRS and CDR2 YFSETQ. The CDR3 loop spans 15 amino acids. After removal of 1 base from V and 3 bases from J, the junction contained 4 bases not matched to a gene. CDR3 DNA sequence: TGCGCCAGCAGCTTGTTCTCTAGCGGCTACAATGAGCAGTTCTTC. This sequence encodes CASSLFSSGYNEQFF.

The V gene is TRBV21-1, the J gene TRBJ2-1; the D call TRBD1 from the table was never checked on the DNA. TRBV21-1 is a pseudogene. The CDR3 loop spans 18 amino acids. This CDR3 reads CASSNPRPSGGIYNEQFF. In DNA, the CDR3 is TGTGCCAGCAGCAATCCGCGACCTTCAGGGGGCATATACAATGAGCAGTTCTTC.

The J gene is TRBJ2-3, the V gene TRBV9, with D possibly being TRBD1 (6 bases). Trimming left V 1 base short and J 4 bases short, with 10 bases between. CDR1 and CDR2 (germline): SGDLS, YYNGEE. The CDR3 consists of 14 residues. The CDR3 DNA follows: TGTGCCAGCAGCGTAAGACAGGAGGCAGATACGCAGTATTTT. Protein: CASSVRQEADTQYF. The entire variable domain, with the rest obtained from reference TRBV9 and TRBJ2-3, is as follows: DSGVTQTPKHLITATGQRVTLRCSPRSGDLSVYWYQQSLDQGLQFLIQYYNGEERAKGNILERFSAQQFPDLHSELNLSSLELGDSALYFCASSVRQEADTQYFGPGTRLTVL.

The chain uses TRBV5-1 and TRBJ1-2; unclear D gene. This CDR3 is 15 amino acids long. Germline V gives CDR1 SGHRS, CDR2 YFSETQ. Trimming removed 1 base from V and 4 bases from J, with 14 bases in between. DNA for the CDR3: TGCGCCAGCAGCTTGACGGCAGGAACGGCCTATGGCTACACCTTC. Translation: CASSLTAGTAYGYTF.

This sequence joins TRBV5-4 and TRBJ2-7; D gene uncertain. This CDR3 comprises 15 residues. CDR1 SGHNT and CDR2 YYREEE come from the germline V gene (reference sequence). Trimming cost V 0 bases and J 1 base, with 11 bases left between them. DNA of the CDR3: TGTGCCAGCAGCTTGGACCCACGGAATTCCTACGAGCAGTACTTC. It is translated as CASSLDPRNSYEQYF.

V gene TRBV4-3 combines with J gene TRBJ1-2; D possibly corresponds to TRBD1 (6 bases). The CDR3 loop spans 16 amino acids. Germline V gene lookup returns CDR1 LGHNA and CDR2 YSLEER. Between the trimmed V and J ends, which lost 0 bases and 7 bases, there was a span of 18 bases. CDR3 nucleotide sequence: TGCGCCAGCAGCCAAGACCCCCCGGACAGCGCTTTTGGCTACACCTTC. Encoded protein: CASSQDPPDSAFGYTF.

This clone was seen only once. The chain uses TRBV19 and TRBJ2-7; 9 bases are shared with TRBD2. The V segment lost 6 bases and the J segment 2 bases; nucleotides outside the gene matches: 8. The CDR3 covers 15 residues. Germline values: CDR1 LNHDA, CDR2 SQIVND (reference sequence). The CDR3, as DNA: TGTGCCAGTAGGGTGAGCGGGAGGACCCCCTACGAGCAGTACTTC. This gives the protein CASRVSGRTPYEQYF.

This chain connects TRBV11-1 to TRBJ2-5; TRBD2 matches 7 bases. From germline, CDR1 is SGHAT and CDR2 FQDESV (reference sequence). The CDR3 consists of 15 residues. Trimming at V came to 2 bases and at J to 5 bases, leaving 8 bases not matched to a gene. The CDR3 DNA reads TGTGCCAGCAGCTTATACTTTTACGGGGGGGAGACCCAGTACTTC. Translating it yields CASSLYFYGGETQYF.

This clone was seen a single time. The chain employs TRBV28 and TRBJ2-7, with 9 nucleotides matching TRBD1. The CDR3 has 14 amino acids. Germline CDR1 reads MDHEN; CDR2 reads SYDVKM. J lost 2 bases, V lost 6 bases, and 5 bases had no gene match. The CDR3 reads CASSPHRGPYEQYF. CDR3 DNA: TGTGCCAGCAGCCCCCACAGGGGGCCCTACGAGCAGTACTTC.